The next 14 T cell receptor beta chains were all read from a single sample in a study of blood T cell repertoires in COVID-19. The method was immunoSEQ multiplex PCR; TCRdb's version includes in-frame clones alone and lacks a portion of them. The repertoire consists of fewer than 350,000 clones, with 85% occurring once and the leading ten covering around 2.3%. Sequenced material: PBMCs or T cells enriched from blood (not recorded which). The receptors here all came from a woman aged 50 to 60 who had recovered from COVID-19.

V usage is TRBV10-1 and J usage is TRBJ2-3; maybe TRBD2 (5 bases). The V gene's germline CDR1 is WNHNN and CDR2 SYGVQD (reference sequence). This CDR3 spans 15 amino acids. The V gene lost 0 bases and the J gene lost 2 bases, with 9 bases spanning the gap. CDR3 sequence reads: CASSESRAPTDTQYF. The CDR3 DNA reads TGCGCCAGCAGTGAGTCGAGGGCCCCCACAGATACGCAGTATTTT.

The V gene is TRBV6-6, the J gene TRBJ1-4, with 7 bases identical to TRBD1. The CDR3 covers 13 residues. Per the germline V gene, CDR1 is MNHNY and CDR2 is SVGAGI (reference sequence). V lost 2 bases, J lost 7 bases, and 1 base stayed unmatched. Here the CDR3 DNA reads TGTGCCAGCAGTTACCAGGGGGGTGAAAAACTGTTTTTT. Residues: CASSYQGGEKLFF.

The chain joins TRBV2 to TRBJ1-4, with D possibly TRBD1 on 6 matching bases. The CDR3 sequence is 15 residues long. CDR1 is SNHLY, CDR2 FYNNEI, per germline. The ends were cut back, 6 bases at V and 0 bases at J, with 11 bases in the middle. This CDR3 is CASRQGPTTNEKLFF. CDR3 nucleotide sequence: TGTGCCAGCAGACAGGGACCAACAACTAATGAAAAACTGTTTTTT.

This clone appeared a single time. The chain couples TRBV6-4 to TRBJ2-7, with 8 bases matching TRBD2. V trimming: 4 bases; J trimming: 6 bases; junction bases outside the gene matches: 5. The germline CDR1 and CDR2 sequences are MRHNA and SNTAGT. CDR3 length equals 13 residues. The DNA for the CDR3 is TGTGCCAGCAGTGTCCTAGCGGGTGCCGAGCAGTACTTC. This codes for CASSVLAGAEQYF.

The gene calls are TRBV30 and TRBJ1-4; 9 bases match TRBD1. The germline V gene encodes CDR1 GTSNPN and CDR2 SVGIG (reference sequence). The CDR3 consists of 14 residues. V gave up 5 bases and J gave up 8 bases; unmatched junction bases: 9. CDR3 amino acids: CAWGTGTGLEKLFF. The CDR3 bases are TGTGCCTGGGGCACCGGGACAGGGCTCGAAAAACTGTTTTTT.

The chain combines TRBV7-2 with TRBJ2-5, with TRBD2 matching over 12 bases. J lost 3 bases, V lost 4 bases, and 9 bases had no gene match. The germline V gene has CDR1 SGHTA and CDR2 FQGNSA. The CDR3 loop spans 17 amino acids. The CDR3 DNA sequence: TGTGCCAGCAGCTCAAGACTAGCGGGAGTGTCGGAAGAGACCCAGTACTTC. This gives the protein CASSSRLAGVSEETQYF.

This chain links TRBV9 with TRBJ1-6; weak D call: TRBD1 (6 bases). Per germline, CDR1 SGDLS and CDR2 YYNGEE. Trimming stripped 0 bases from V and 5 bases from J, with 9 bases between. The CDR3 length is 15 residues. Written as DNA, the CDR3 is TGTGCCAGCAGCGTAGGGACAGCTAATAATTCACCCCTCCACTTT. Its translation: CASSVGTANNSPLHF.

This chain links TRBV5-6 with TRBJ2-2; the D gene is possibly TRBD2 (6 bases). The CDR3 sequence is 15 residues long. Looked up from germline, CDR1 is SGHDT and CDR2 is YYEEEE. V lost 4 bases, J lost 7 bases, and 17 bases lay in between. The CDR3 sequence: CASSTGRQGVGELFF. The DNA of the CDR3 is TGTGCCAGCAGCACGGGGAGGCAGGGAGTCGGGGAGCTGTTTTTT.

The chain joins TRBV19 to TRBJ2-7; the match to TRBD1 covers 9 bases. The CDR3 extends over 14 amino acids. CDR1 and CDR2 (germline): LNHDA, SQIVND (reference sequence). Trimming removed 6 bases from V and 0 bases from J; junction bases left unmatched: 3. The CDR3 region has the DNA TGTGCCAGTAGCGGACAGGGGCGCTCCTACGAGCAGTACTTC. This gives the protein CASSGQGRSYEQYF.

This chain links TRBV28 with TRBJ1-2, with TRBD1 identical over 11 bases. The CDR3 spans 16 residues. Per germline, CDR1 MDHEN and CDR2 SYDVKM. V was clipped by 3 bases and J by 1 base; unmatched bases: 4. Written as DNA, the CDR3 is TGTGCCAGCAGTTTTGCTGGGACAGGGGGTAACTATGGCTACACCTTC. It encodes CASSFAGTGGNYGYTF.

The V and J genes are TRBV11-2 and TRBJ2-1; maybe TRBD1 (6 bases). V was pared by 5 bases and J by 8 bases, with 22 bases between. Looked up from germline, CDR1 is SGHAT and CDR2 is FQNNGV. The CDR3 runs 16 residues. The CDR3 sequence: CASSQWVGQGRDEQFF. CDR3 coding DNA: TGTGCCAGCAGCCAGTGGGTGGGTCAGGGGCGCGATGAGCAGTTCTTC.

DNA for the CDR3: TGTGCCACCAGCAGGGCTAGCGGGGGGGTAGATACGCAGTATTTT. Translated, it gives CATSRASGGVDTQYF. The genes are TRBV15 and TRBJ2-3; 12 positions match TRBD2. This CDR3 is built from 15 residues. V shed 3 bases and J 5 bases; nucleotides not matched to a gene: 3. In germline, CDR1 is LNHNV, CDR2 YYDKDF (reference sequence). Together with reference TRBV15 and TRBJ2-3, the CDR3 gives the full variable domain: DAMVIQNPRYQVTQFGKPVTLSCSQTLNHNVMYWYQQKSSQAPKLLFHYYDKDFNNEADTPDNFQSRRPNTSFCFLDIRSPGLGDTAMYLCATSRASGGVDTQYFGPGTRLTVL.

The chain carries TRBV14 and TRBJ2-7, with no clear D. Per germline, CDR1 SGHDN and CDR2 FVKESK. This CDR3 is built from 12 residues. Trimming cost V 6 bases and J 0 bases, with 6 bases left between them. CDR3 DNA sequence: TGTGCCAGCAGAGACAACTCCTACGAGCAGTACTTC. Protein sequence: CASRDNSYEQYF.

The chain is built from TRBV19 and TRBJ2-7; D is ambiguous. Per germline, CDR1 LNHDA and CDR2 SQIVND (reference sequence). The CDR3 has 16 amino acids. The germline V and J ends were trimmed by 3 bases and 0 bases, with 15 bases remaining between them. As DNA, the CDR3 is TGTGCCAGTAGTATTTCAACGAGCGCGGTCTCCTACGAGCAGTACTTC. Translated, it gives CASSISTSAVSYEQYF.